This T cell receptor (beta chain) comes out of a study of beta chain features in type 1 diabetes. V lost 0 bases and J 2 bases, leaving 14 bases between the germline ends. Germline V lookup: CDR1 LGHNA, CDR2 YSLEER. The CDR3 is made up of 17 amino acids. This clone was observed a handful of times. Its antigen is currently unknown. Since all of the isolated RNA was reverse transcribed, expressed TCRB transcripts were what got sequenced. Profiling relied on immunoSEQ multiplex PCR, and the TCRdb table lists in-frame clones only, not all of them. Here the sample spans 350,000 to 450,000 clones, more than 11% being singletons. Overall study results and limits: Comparison showed that naive, central memory and Treg TCRB repertoires appeared more similar among patients than among healthy donors.

The receptor was isolated from a man aged 30-40 years in good health. The chain couples TRBV4-3 to TRBJ2-1; D may be TRBD2 (6 bases). The source material was naive CD4+ T cells from blood. CDR3 residues: CASSQDGGSPPYNEQFF. CDR3 bases: TGCGCCAGCAGCCAAGATGGGGGGAGCCCTCCCTACAATGAGCAGTTCTTC.